This T cell receptor beta chain stems from a study of CD8+CD57+ T cells in acquired aplastic anemia. Turning to the study itself: The mean DNA yield obtained from sorted CD4+ and CD8+ cells came to roughly 3.4 ug.

Genomic DNA provided the template from which TCR beta VDJ and CDR3 profiles were obtained. TCRdb ran MiXCR on the reads and lists one entry per CDR3 protein. The sample contains around 150,000 distinct CDR3 sequences, more than 35% of which appear only once. CDR1 and CDR2 (germline): MNHEY, SVGAGI. This CDR3 is built from 13 residues. V was shortened by 0 bases and J by 5 bases, with 5 bases between the two germline ends. Input material: sorted CD4+, CD8+, or CD8+CD57+ T cells (not recorded which) from PBMCs. The source of this sequence is a human donor in good health, serving as a control. V usage is TRBV6-5 and J usage is TRBJ2-1; no clear D gene. CDR3 amino acids: CASSYSVHNEQFF. Written as DNA, the CDR3 is TGTGCCAGCAGTTACTCTGTTCACAATGAGCAGTTCTTC.